This is a list of T cell receptor beta chains from one sample in a study of T cell changes during pregnancy in multiple sclerosis. Using immunoSEQ multiplex PCR, the repertoire was profiled, and TCRdb retains in-frame clones only, with some absent. The sample holds over 60,000 clones, 91% seen once. The specimen was peripheral blood, collected in the third trimester of pregnancy. The receptors were sampled from a female donor in good health, enrolled as a control in a pregnancy study. CDR3s include the opening cysteine and the closing phenylalanine or tryptophan. The order of the fields is V gene, D gene, J gene, clone size, CDR3 protein, CDR3 DNA. The D gene is left open where the match is weak. Clone size appears in some rows only: once, few, many, or a class for an expanded clone.

V: TRBV2
D: -
J: TRBJ1-4
size: -
CDR3: CASSEQGPATNEKLFF
DNA: TGTGCCAGCAGTGAGCAGGGCCCTGCAACTAATGAAAAACTGTTTTTT

V: TRBV28
D: -
J: TRBJ1-2
size: -
CDR3: CANRPGGYYGYTF
DNA: TGTGCCAACAGACCGGGGGGTTACTATGGCTACACCTTC

V: TRBV6-5
D: TRBD1
J: TRBJ2-7
size: -
CDR3: CASRGQGVNEQYF
DNA: TGTGCCAGCAGGGGACAGGGGGTGAACGAGCAGTACTTC

V: TRBV7-6
D: -
J: TRBJ1-1
size: -
CDR3: CASSLEPGLTEAFF
DNA: TGTGCCAGCAGCTTAGAGCCGGGTTTAACTGAAGCTTTCTTT

V: TRBV19
D: TRBD1
J: TRBJ1-4
size: -
CDR3: CASSSPPGGEKLFF
DNA: TGTGCCAGTAGCTCCCCGCCAGGGGGCGAAAAACTGTTTTTT

V: TRBV28
D: -
J: TRBJ2-7
size: -
CDR3: CASSLSLYEQYF
DNA: TGTGCCAGCAGTTTATCCCTCTACGAGCAGTACTTC

V: TRBV18
D: TRBD1
J: TRBJ1-5
size: -
CDR3: CASSPRTGGSQPQHF
DNA: TGTGCCAGCTCACCACGGACAGGGGGCAGTCAGCCCCAGCATTTT

V: TRBV5-5
D: TRBD1
J: TRBJ2-7
size: -
CDR3: CASSLARVRQGASSYEQYF
DNA: TGTGCCAGCAGCTTGGCCCGGGTCCGACAGGGGGCGTCTTCCTACGAGCAGTACTTC

V: TRBV6-5
D: -
J: TRBJ2-1
size: -
CDR3: CASSPRLLSYNEQFF
DNA: TGTGCCAGCAGTCCGAGACTGTTGTCCTACAATGAGCAGTTCTTC

V: TRBV19
D: TRBD2
J: TRBJ2-3
size: -
CDR3: CATTLLAGADTQYF
DNA: TGTGCCACTACCTTACTAGCGGGAGCCGATACGCAGTATTTT

V: TRBV4-2
D: -
J: TRBJ1-6
size: -
CDR3: CASSQDRVVNSPLHF
DNA: TGTGCCAGCAGCCAAGACAGGGTGGTAAATTCACCCCTCCACTTT

V: TRBV19
D: -
J: TRBJ2-3
size: -
CDR3: CASSIDPSGVDTQYF
DNA: TGTGCCAGTAGTATCGACCCCTCCGGGGTAGATACGCAGTATTTT

V: TRBV19
D: -
J: TRBJ1-2
size: -
CDR3: CASRTAEGGYTF
DNA: TGTGCCAGTAGGACCGCGGAGGGTGGCTACACCTTC

V: TRBV11-2
D: -
J: TRBJ2-7
size: -
CDR3: CASSLDGGGLNEQYF
DNA: TGTGCCAGCAGCTTAGATGGAGGGGGCTTGAACGAGCAGTACTTC

V: TRBV30
D: -
J: TRBJ1-6
size: -
CDR3: CAWSPRRRGISSYNSPLHF
DNA: TGTGCCTGGAGTCCCCGACGACGCGGGATTAGCTCCTATAATTCACCCCTCCACTTT

V: TRBV14
D: -
J: TRBJ2-7
size: once
CDR3: CASSHTGPSSYEQYF
DNA: TGTGCCAGCAGCCATACAGGTCCGAGCTCCTACGAGCAGTACTTC

V: TRBV7-2
D: TRBD2
J: TRBJ2-1
size: -
CDR3: CASSFTSDSYNEQFF
DNA: TGTGCCAGCAGCTTTACTAGCGACTCCTACAATGAGCAGTTCTTC

V: TRBV30
D: TRBD2
J: TRBJ2-2
size: -
CDR3: CAWSPGGLGNTGELFF
DNA: TGTGCCTGGAGCCCGGGGGGGTTGGGGAACACCGGGGAGCTGTTTTTT

V: TRBV7-2
D: -
J: TRBJ1-1
size: -
CDR3: CASHRSGITEAFF
DNA: TGTGCCAGCCATCGTTCAGGGATTACTGAAGCTTTCTTT

V: TRBV27
D: TRBD2
J: TRBJ2-7
size: -
CDR3: CASSLHLAVGEQYF
DNA: TGTGCCAGCAGTCTCCATCTAGCGGTGGGGGAGCAGTACTTC

V: TRBV5-4
D: -
J: TRBJ1-5
size: -
CDR3: CASSLGGGQPQHF
DNA: TGTGCCAGCAGCTTGGGAGGGGGTCAGCCCCAGCATTTT

V: TRBV15
D: -
J: TRBJ1-3
size: once
CDR3: CATSSQGQVSGNTIYF
DNA: TGTGCCACCAGCAGCCAGGGACAAGTCTCTGGAAACACCATATATTTT

V: TRBV15
D: -
J: TRBJ1-5
size: -
CDR3: CATSREGGEYQPQHF
DNA: TGTGCCACCAGCAGAGAGGGGGGGGAATATCAGCCCCAGCATTTT

V: TRBV28
D: TRBD2
J: TRBJ2-2
size: -
CDR3: CASTTSGANTGELFF
DNA: TGTGCCAGCACCACCAGCGGGGCGAACACCGGGGAGCTGTTTTTT

V: TRBV5-1
D: -
J: TRBJ1-3
size: -
CDR3: CASSSGVGHRSGNTIYF
DNA: TGCGCCAGCAGCTCTGGGGTTGGACACCGCTCTGGAAACACCATATATTTT

V: TRBV4-3
D: -
J: TRBJ2-3
size: -
CDR3: CASSQDLRSGYTQYF
DNA: TGCGCCAGCAGCCAAGACCTCCGATCTGGCTATACGCAGTATTTT

V: TRBV7-2
D: -
J: TRBJ2-3
size: -
CDR3: CASSPSTDTQYF
DNA: TGTGCCAGCAGCCCTAGCACAGATACGCAGTATTTT

V: TRBV19
D: TRBD1
J: TRBJ2-5
size: -
CDR3: CASSGQGQETQYF
DNA: TGTGCCAGTAGTGGACAGGGACAAGAGACCCAGTACTTC

V: TRBV7-9
D: TRBD2
J: TRBJ2-1
size: -
CDR3: CASSSSGLHYNEQFF
DNA: TGTGCCAGCAGCTCTAGCGGCCTACACTACAATGAGCAGTTCTTC

V: TRBV14
D: TRBD1
J: TRBJ2-5
size: once
CDR3: CASSKTGQGLETQYF
DNA: TGTGCCAGCAGCAAGACGGGACAGGGCCTTGAGACCCAGTACTTC

V: TRBV6-4
D: -
J: TRBJ2-7
size: -
CDR3: CASSEIQNFDEQYF
DNA: TGTGCCAGCAGTGAGATACAGAACTTCGACGAGCAGTACTTC

V: TRBV19
D: TRBD2
J: TRBJ2-1
size: -
CDR3: CASNPTFGGDLREQFF
DNA: TGTGCCAGTAATCCCACTTTCGGGGGGGACCTCCGCGAGCAGTTCTTC

V: TRBV18
D: TRBD1
J: TRBJ2-5
size: -
CDR3: CASSPLTGQKETQYF
DNA: TGTGCCAGCTCACCTTTGACAGGGCAGAAAGAGACCCAGTACTTC

V: TRBV15
D: -
J: TRBJ1-5
size: few
CDR3: CATSREKQGTPRPHF
DNA: TGTGCCACCAGCAGAGAGAAGCAGGGAACACCCCGTCCGCATTTT

V: TRBV12-2
D: -
J: TRBJ2-7
size: -
CDR3: CASRLAETPPGQGNYEQYF
DNA: TGTGCAAGTCGCTTAGCGGAGACACCCCCGGGACAGGGGAATTACGAGCAGTACTTC

V: TRBV7-6
D: -
J: TRBJ2-1
size: -
CDR3: CASSLLGGPYNEQFF
DNA: TGTGCCAGCAGCTTACTAGGGGGACCCTACAATGAGCAGTTCTTC

V: TRBV19
D: TRBD1
J: TRBJ1-2
size: once
CDR3: CASNPDRGPNYGYTF
DNA: TGTGCCAGTAACCCGGACAGGGGGCCCAACTATGGCTACACCTTC

V: TRBV6-5
D: TRBD1
J: TRBJ1-3
size: -
CDR3: CASSYSSGGHGNTIYF
DNA: TGTGCCAGCAGTTACTCTTCAGGGGGGCATGGAAACACCATATATTTT

V: TRBV4-3
D: -
J: TRBJ2-1
size: once
CDR3: CASSQGWKRISYNEQFF
DNA: TGCGCCAGCAGCCAAGGGTGGAAGCGGATCTCCTACAATGAGCAGTTCTTC

V: TRBV9
D: TRBD1
J: TRBJ1-1
size: -
CDR3: CASSVGGGQGGGEAFF
DNA: TGTGCCAGCAGCGTAGGGGGGGGACAGGGTGGCGGAGAAGCTTTCTTT

V: TRBV25-1
D: TRBD2
J: TRBJ2-7
size: -
CDR3: CASSAPGLGYEQYF
DNA: TGTGCCAGCAGTGCGCCGGGACTAGGATACGAGCAGTACTTC

V: TRBV11-2
D: -
J: TRBJ1-1
size: -
CDR3: CASRKRRNTEAFF
DNA: TGTGCCAGCAGGAAAAGGAGGAACACTGAAGCTTTCTTT

V: TRBV7-6
D: -
J: TRBJ2-2
size: -
CDR3: CASSLTVTGELFF
DNA: TGTGCCAGCAGCCTGACAGTTACCGGGGAGCTGTTTTTT

V: TRBV29-1
D: -
J: TRBJ1-4
size: -
CDR3: CSVGGFTNEKLFF
DNA: TGCAGCGTGGGGGGTTTCACTAATGAAAAACTGTTTTTT

V: TRBV7-2
D: TRBD1
J: TRBJ1-6
size: -
CDR3: CASSTRRQGRRSPLHF
DNA: TGTGCCAGCAGCACTCGACGACAGGGTCGTCGTTCACCCCTCCACTTT

V: TRBV2
D: TRBD1
J: TRBJ2-2
size: -
CDR3: CASSFGQGGNTGELFF
DNA: TGTGCCAGCAGCTTCGGACAGGGAGGGAACACCGGGGAGCTGTTTTTT

V: TRBV7-6
D: -
J: TRBJ2-7
size: -
CDR3: CASSNIGTAYEQYF
DNA: TGTGCCAGCAGCAATATTGGGACTGCCTACGAGCAGTACTTC

V: TRBV4-3
D: TRBD2
J: TRBJ2-1
size: -
CDR3: CASSHASGASYNEQFF
DNA: TGCGCCAGCAGCCACGCTAGCGGGGCCTCCTACAATGAGCAGTTCTTC

V: TRBV5-1
D: -
J: TRBJ1-2
size: -
CDR3: CASSFPRPGSNYGYTF
DNA: TGCGCCAGCAGCTTCCCTCGTCCGGGTTCAAACTATGGCTACACCTTC

V: TRBV7-2
D: -
J: TRBJ2-5
size: -
CDR3: CASSFLSGYQYF
DNA: TGTGCCAGCAGCTTCCTATCGGGGTACCAGTACTTC

V: TRBV5-4
D: TRBD2
J: TRBJ2-1
size: once
CDR3: CASSFSGTVSYNEQFF
DNA: TGTGCCAGCAGCTTCAGCGGGACCGTCTCCTACAATGAGCAGTTCTTC

V: TRBV5-4
D: -
J: TRBJ2-4
size: -
CDR3: CASSLDRENIQYF
DNA: TGTGCCAGCAGCTTGGACAGGGAAAACATTCAGTACTTC

V: TRBV19
D: -
J: TRBJ1-4
size: -
CDR3: CASSPGGPGSTNEKLFF
DNA: TGTGCCAGTTCTCCTGGCGGGCCCGGGTCAACTAATGAAAAACTGTTTTTT

V: TRBV9
D: TRBD2
J: TRBJ2-7
size: -
CDR3: CASSVGGEGSYEQYF
DNA: TGTGCCAGCAGCGTAGGAGGGGAGGGCTCCTACGAGCAGTACTTC

V: TRBV2
D: -
J: TRBJ2-2
size: -
CDR3: CASIEINTGELFF
DNA: TGTGCCAGCATCGAGATTAACACCGGGGAGCTGTTTTTT

V: TRBV6-1
D: -
J: TRBJ2-7
size: once
CDR3: CASSLRQDEQYF
DNA: TGTGCCAGCAGTTTACGACAGGACGAGCAGTACTTC

V: TRBV30
D: TRBD2
J: TRBJ2-7
size: -
CDR3: CAWGGLRYEQYF
DNA: TGTGCCTGGGGGGGACTACGCTACGAGCAGTACTTC

V: TRBV4-2
D: TRBD2
J: TRBJ2-1
size: -
CDR3: CASSQEGTSSYNEQFF
DNA: TGTGCCAGCAGCCAAGAGGGGACTAGCTCCTACAATGAGCAGTTCTTC

V: TRBV11-2
D: -
J: TRBJ2-7
size: -
CDR3: CASNWRGQSYEQYF
DNA: TGTGCCAGCAACTGGAGGGGGCAGTCCTACGAGCAGTACTTC

V: TRBV7-9
D: -
J: TRBJ2-1
size: -
CDR3: CASSFQGGAAEQFF
DNA: TGTGCCAGCAGCTTCCAAGGGGGGGCTGCTGAGCAGTTCTTC